Below, 6 T cell receptor beta chains from the same sample are listed, as sequenced in a study of CD8+ T cells in alopecia areata. RNA was extracted and reverse transcribed into cDNA as the sequencing template. Sequencing used immunoSEQ multiplex PCR; TCRdb keeps in-frame clones, though not all of them. The data show 75,000 to 100,000 clones, approximately 42% seen once. The material sequenced was CD4+ T cells sorted from blood. Receptors originate from a human donor with alopecia areata.

This chain's CDR3 is CASSSGPVASSYNEQFF. The CDR3 DNA is TGTGCCAGCAGCTCGGGACCCGTCGCAAGCTCCTACAATGAGCAGTTCTTC. The chain joins TRBV28 to TRBJ2-1; the D gene could be TRBD1 or TRBD2 (5 bases each). The germline V gene encodes CDR1 MDHEN and CDR2 SYDVKM. Trimming took 6 bases from V and 0 from J, leaving 18 bases between them. This CDR3 region has 17 residues.

This clone occurred a few times. J is TRBJ1-5 and V is TRBV28; D uncertain. Germline CDR1 and CDR2: MDHEN and SYDVKM. This CDR3 has 13 amino acids. Trimming left V 7 bases short and J 5 bases short, with 12 bases between. The CDR3 nucleotides read TGTGCCAGCACGGCGGGCAATTATCAGCCCCAGCATTTT. Translation gives CASTAGNYQPQHF. The variable domain in full, completed from reference TRBV28 and TRBJ1-5, reads DVKVTQSSRYLVKRTGEKVFLECVQDMDHENMFWYRQDPGLGLRLIYFSYDVKMKEKGDIPEGYSVSREKKERFSLILESASTNQTSMYLCASTAGNYQPQHFGDGTRLSIL.

CDR3 sequence: CAWRVFGRSYEQYF. As DNA, the CDR3 is TGTGCCTGGAGGGTTTTCGGCAGATCCTACGAGCAGTACTTC. V and J are TRBV30 and TRBJ2-7; unclear D gene. CDR1 and CDR2 (germline): GTSNPN, SVGIG (reference sequence). This CDR3 is 14 amino acids long. V was pared by 3 bases and J by 1 base, with 13 bases between.

The rearrangement uses TRBV7-9 and TRBJ2-3; 8 nucleotides align to TRBD2. J lost 2 bases, V lost 5 bases, and 9 bases had no gene match. This CDR3 has 16 amino acids. The germline V gene encodes CDR1 SEHNR and CDR2 FQNEAQ (reference sequence). The CDR3 DNA sequence: TGTGCCAGCAGCGGTAGCGGGACTTACCCCACAGATACGCAGTATTTT. Translated: CASSGSGTYPTDTQYF.

This clone was seen a single time. V and J are TRBV30 and TRBJ2-3; D is possibly TRBD2 (5 bases). The germline gives CDR1 GTSNPN, CDR2 SVGIG (reference sequence). The CDR3 has 14 residues. Between the trimmed V and J ends, which lost 3 bases and 6 bases, there was a span of 16 bases. The CDR3 loop is CAWSELGNLDTQYF. CDR3 DNA sequence: TGTGCCTGGAGCGAACTAGGTAATTTGGATACGCAGTATTTT.

The J gene is TRBJ2-5, the V gene TRBV5-1; D call uncertain. CDR1 is SGHRS, CDR2 YFSETQ, per germline. The V end lost 0 bases, the J end lost 5 bases, and 2 bases lay between the germline ends. The CDR3 covers 11 residues. CDR3 residues: CASSLVETQYF. The DNA of the CDR3 is TGCGCCAGCAGCTTGGTGGAGACCCAGTACTTC.